This passage covers 22 T cell receptor beta chains from one sample sequenced in a study of response to subunit inactivated influenza vaccine. Using its own MiXCR run on the RT-PCR reads, TCRdb lists one record per CDR3 protein. The sample contains around 750,000 distinct CDR3 sequences, 21% of which appear only once. Sequencing was performed on PBMCs from blood, taken roughly 5 days after vaccination. The receptor set was obtained from a middle-aged man who received an inactivated influenza vaccine.

This clonotype was observed a few times. The V and J genes are TRBV28 and TRBJ1-6, with D unresolved. This CDR3 is 16 amino acids long. Germline CDR1 reads MDHEN; CDR2 reads SYDVKM. Deletions cut 5 bases from V and 7 bases from J, with 18 bases between. The CDR3 protein is CASSIEWTSANSPLHF. The DNA of the CDR3 is TGTGCCAGCAGTATCGAGTGGACGTCGGCGAATTCACCCCTCCACTTT.

This clonotype was counted only a few times. The J gene is TRBJ2-3, the V gene TRBV29-1; no reliable D call. V lost 4 bases to trimming and J lost 1 base, with 18 bases between them. The CDR3 totals 16 residues. Germline loops: CDR1 SQVTM, CDR2 ANQGSEA. The CDR3 here is CSVGRLNGPGTDTQYF. The CDR3 DNA reads as TGCAGCGTTGGCAGGCTTAATGGGCCGGGCACAGATACGCAGTATTTT.

Only a few counts were recorded for this clonotype. The J gene is TRBJ2-1, the V gene TRBV7-2; TRBD2 matches at 8 bases. The CDR3 loop spans 15 amino acids. V trimming: 0 bases; J trimming: 5 bases; junction bases outside the gene matches: 3. CDR1 is SGHTA and CDR2 is FQGNSA in the germline V gene. CDR3 protein: CASSLAAGANNEQFF. The CDR3 DNA reads as TGTGCCAGCAGCTTAGCAGCGGGGGCCAACAATGAGCAGTTCTTC. Combining the CDR3 with reference TRBV7-2 and TRBJ2-1 gives the whole variable domain GAGVSQSPSNKVTEKGKDVELRCDPISGHTALYWYRQSLGQGLEFLIYFQGNSAPDKSGLPSDRFSAERTGGSVSTLTIQRTQQEDSAVYLCASSLAAGANNEQFFGPGTRLTVL.

This clonotype came up a few times. The chain recombines TRBV7-6 with TRBJ2-1, with 8 bases aligning to TRBD2. The V segment lost 1 base and the J segment 9 bases; nucleotides outside the gene matches: 20. This CDR3 contains 19 residues. From germline, CDR1 is SGHVS and CDR2 FNYEAQ. The CDR3 DNA sequence: TGTGCCAGCAGCTTAGGGGTGACCGGCGCAACGGGGGGGCCCAGTGAGCAGTTCTTC. Its translation is CASSLGVTGATGGPSEQFF.

The chain has TRBV5-5 and TRBJ2-1, with D hard to call. Trimming pared 0 bases from V and 5 bases from J, leaving 15 bases between. This CDR3 has 16 amino acids. CDR1 SGHKS and CDR2 YYEKEE come from the germline V gene (reference sequence). As DNA, the CDR3 is TGTGCCAGCAGCTTGGTGGTCCGGAGTCGGGACAATGAGCAGTTCTTC. Translated, it gives CASSLVVRSRDNEQFF.

This clonotype was counted only a few times. This rearrangement joins TRBV3-1 to TRBJ2-1; perhaps TRBD1 as D (5 bases). Trimming cost V 3 bases and J 13 bases, with 16 bases left between them. This CDR3 spans 13 amino acids. CDR1 is LGHDT, CDR2 YNNKEL, per germline (reference sequence). The CDR3, as DNA: TGTGCCAGCAGCCAGCTCTCCGACAGACTTCAGTTCTTC. Its protein product is CASSQLSDRLQFF.

The gene calls are TRBV29-1 and TRBJ1-5; possibly TRBD1 for D (6 bases). Trimming stripped 4 bases from V and 7 bases from J, with 17 bases between. CDR3 length: 14 residues. Germline-derived CDR1 and CDR2 are SQVTM and ANQGSEA. The CDR3 DNA reads TGCAGCGTTGTTTTACAGGGAAAACAGCAGCCCCAGCATTTT. Translated, it gives CSVVLQGKQQPQHF.

This clonotype was seen only a few times. This chain uses TRBV6-2 or TRBV6-3 with TRBJ2-2; D might be TRBD2 (6 bases). Between the trimmed V and J ends, which lost 1 base and 2 bases, there was a span of 14 bases. CDR3 length: 17 amino acids. Germline values: CDR1 MNHEY, CDR2 SVGEGT. CDR3 in DNA: TGTGCCAGCAGTTACTTAGTCGGGAGTGGCAACACCGGGGAGCTGTTTTTT. Amino acids: CASSYLVGSGNTGELFF.

Ten or more counts support this clonotype. The V and J genes are TRBV29-1 and TRBJ2-7; D is perhaps TRBD2 (7 bases). CDR3 length: 13 amino acids. Trimming removed 6 bases from V and 3 bases from J, with 15 bases in between. CDR1 is SQVTM, CDR2 ANQGSEA, per germline. CDR3 DNA: TGCAGCGTAGCCCGGGGGGCTCACTACGAGCAGTACTTC. It translates to CSVARGAHYEQYF.

V is TRBV2 and J is TRBJ1-5, with TRBD1 as a possible D gene (5 bases). V was cut by 8 bases and J by 2 bases, with 10 bases left in between. Germline values: CDR1 SNHLY, CDR2 FYNNEI. The CDR3 contains 13 residues. CDR3 residues: CASGGRGNQPQHF. For the CDR3, the DNA is TGTGCCAGCGGGGGACGGGGCAATCAGCCCCAGCATTTT.

DNA for the CDR3: TGTGCCAGCAGCCACCCAACGACAACCCAAAACATTCAGTACTTC. Protein: CASSHPTTTQNIQYF. The chain is built from TRBV5-5 and TRBJ2-4, with D hard to call. V lost 4 bases, J lost 5 bases, and 16 bases lay in between. This CDR3 contains 15 residues. Germline CDR1 SGHKS, CDR2 YYEKEE (reference sequence).

This clonotype was seen only a few times. The V and J genes are TRBV6-2 or TRBV6-3 and TRBJ2-1; tentatively, D is TRBD2 (5 bases). CDR3 length: 17 amino acids. The germline CDR1 and CDR2 sequences are MNHEY and SVGEGT. Deletions cut 0 bases from V and 1 base from J, with 13 bases between. CDR3 in DNA: TGTGCCAGCAGTTACTCGTCTAAGCGGAGGTCCTACAATGAGCAGTTCTTC. This sequence encodes CASSYSSKRRSYNEQFF.

The V call is TRBV30, the J call TRBJ1-1; D possibly corresponds to TRBD1 (6 bases). The CDR3 contains 13 residues. The germline V gene encodes CDR1 GTSNPN and CDR2 SVGIG (reference sequence). V was clipped by 1 base and J by 4 bases, with 10 bases between them. The CDR3 nucleotides read TGTGCCTGGAGTGGACAGGTGGGCACTGAAGCTTTCTTT. It codes for CAWSGQVGTEAFF.

This clonotype turned up a few times. The V and J genes are TRBV7-9 and TRBJ2-7; perhaps TRBD2 as D (6 bases). The CDR3 totals 15 residues. CDR1 is SEHNR, CDR2 FQNEAQ, per germline (reference sequence). Trimming took off 2 bases at V and 2 bases at J, with 13 bases between the two ends. The CDR3 loop reads CASSLRRDGAYEQYF. CDR3 nucleotide sequence: TGTGCCAGCAGCTTAAGGCGGGACGGGGCCTACGAGCAGTACTTC. The full variable domain, rest sourced from reference TRBV7-9 and TRBJ2-7, is DTGVSQNPRHKITKRGQNVTFRCDPISEHNRLYWYRQTLGQGPEFLTYFQNEAQLEKSRLLSDRFSAERPKGSFSTLEIQRTEQGDSAMYLCASSLRRDGAYEQYFGPGTRLTVT.

V usage is TRBV3-1 and J usage is TRBJ2-3, with 12 bases identical to TRBD2. The CDR3 is made up of 17 amino acids. Per the germline V gene, CDR1 is LGHDT and CDR2 is YNNKEL (reference sequence). V was pared by 1 base and J by 7 bases, with 9 bases of the junction left unmatched. For the CDR3, the DNA is TGTGCCAGCAGCCAAGCCGTAACTAGCGGGGGGCTAAATACGCAGTATTTT. This codes for CASSQAVTSGGLNTQYF.

This clonotype has just a few counts. The chain links TRBV6-5 to TRBJ2-2, with TRBD2 as a possible D gene (6 bases). Germline V lookup: CDR1 MNHEY, CDR2 SVGAGI. The CDR3 is made up of 17 amino acids. V lost 1 base, J lost 1 base, and 13 bases lay in between. The CDR3 region is CASSYWGLNVNTGELFF. The CDR3 bases are TGTGCCAGCAGTTACTGGGGACTCAACGTGAACACCGGGGAGCTGTTTTTT.

CDR3 bases: TGCAGCGTTGAAAGTCGGATAAATGAGCAGTTCTTC. Translated: CSVESRINEQFF. The chain couples TRBV29-1 to TRBJ2-1; D remains ambiguous. Germline loops: CDR1 SQVTM, CDR2 ANQGSEA. This CDR3 spans 12 amino acids. V was trimmed by 2 bases and J by 7 bases, leaving 9 bases between them.

This clonotype was seen a handful of times. The CDR3 DNA reads as TGCGCCAGCAGCATAAGACCCGGGACTAGCACAGATACGCAGTATTTT. Residues: CASSIRPGTSTDTQYF. The chain couples TRBV5-1 to TRBJ2-3; maybe TRBD2 (6 bases). This CDR3 is 16 amino acids long. Deletions cut 4 bases from V and 0 bases from J, with 15 bases between. CDR1 is SGHRS and CDR2 is YFSETQ in the germline V gene. The full variable domain, its missing parts supplied by reference TRBV5-1 and TRBJ2-3, is KAGVTQTPRYLIKTRGQQVTLSCSPISGHRSVSWYQQTPGQGLQFLFEYFSETQRNKGNFPGRFSGRQFSNSRSEMNVSTLELGDSALYLCASSIRPGTSTDTQYFGPGTRLTVL.

The rearrangement uses TRBV3-1 and TRBJ2-7; tentatively, D is TRBD2 (7 bases). V dropped 3 bases and J dropped 0 bases, with 18 bases sitting between them. This CDR3 region has 17 residues. The germline V gene has CDR1 LGHDT and CDR2 YNNKEL (reference sequence). CDR3 sequence (DNA): TGTGCCAGCAGCCAGCAAGGGCGGGGGCGCCTCTCCTACGAGCAGTACTTC. Protein sequence: CASSQQGRGRLSYEQYF.

The chain recombines TRBV5-5 with TRBJ2-5; no reliable D call. CDR1 is SGHKS, CDR2 YYEKEE, per germline (reference sequence). CDR3 length: 15 amino acids. Trimming removed 4 bases from V and 0 bases from J, with 13 bases in between. This CDR3 reads CASSIHGNNQETQYF. The CDR3 DNA sequence: TGTGCCAGCAGCATCCACGGCAATAACCAAGAGACCCAGTACTTC.

V gene TRBV4-1 combines with J gene TRBJ2-1; tentative D call: TRBD2 (5 bases). Trimming pared 0 bases from V and 2 bases from J, leaving 14 bases between. The CDR3 runs 17 residues. Germline V CDR1 and CDR2: MGHRA, YSYEKL. The CDR3 protein is CASSQDTASRPYNEQFF. The CDR3 nucleotides are TGCGCCAGCAGCCAAGATACGGCTAGCCGGCCCTACAATGAGCAGTTCTTC.

The J gene is TRBJ2-3, the V gene TRBV5-6, with TRBD1 matching 9 bases. This CDR3 is built from 14 residues. The germline gives CDR1 SGHDT, CDR2 YYEEEE. The trim removed 3 bases at V and 4 bases at J, leaving 3 bases unmatched. CDR3 amino acids: CASSWDRAADTQYF. For the CDR3, the DNA is TGTGCCAGCAGCTGGGACAGGGCTGCAGATACGCAGTATTTT.